These 31 T cell receptor beta chains originate from one sample sequenced in a study of blood T cell repertoires in COVID-19. The method was immunoSEQ multiplex PCR; TCRdb's version includes in-frame clones alone and lacks a portion of them. The profile shows 310,000 or so clones, around 84% of them singletons. The sample taken for sequencing was PBMCs or T cells enriched from blood (not recorded which). The receptors stem from a woman in her late teens or twenties who had recovered from COVID-19.

This chain's CDR3 is CATSKLQGASYGYTF. DNA for the CDR3: TGTGCCACCAGCAAGCTCCAGGGGGCTAGCTATGGCTACACCTTC. The rearrangement uses TRBV15 and TRBJ1-2, with 8 bases fitting TRBD1. V lost 4 bases and J lost 4; bases outside the gene matches: 8. The germline gives CDR1 LNHNV, CDR2 YYDKDF (reference sequence). The CDR3 length is 15 residues. Drawing the rest from reference TRBV15 and TRBJ1-2, the complete variable domain is DAMVIQNPRYQVTQFGKPVTLSCSQTLNHNVMYWYQQKSSQAPKLLFHYYDKDFNNEADTPDNFQSRRPNTSFCFLDIRSPGLGDTAMYLCATSKLQGASYGYTFGSGTRLTVV.

The rearrangement links TRBV29-1 to TRBJ1-2; TRBD1 matches 9 bases. V gave up 6 bases and J gave up 6 bases; unmatched junction bases: 8. The CDR3 consists of 13 residues. CDR1 SQVTM and CDR2 ANQGSEA come from the germline V gene. CDR3 DNA sequence: TGCAGCGTACTTACAGGGGGCAGTGATGGCTACACCTTC. Residues: CSVLTGGSDGYTF. The full variable domain, with the rest looked up from reference TRBV29-1 and TRBJ1-2, is SAVISQKPSRDICQRGTSLTIQCQVDSQVTMMFWYRQQPGQSLTLIATANQGSEATYESGFVIDKFPISRPNLTFSTLTVSNMSPEDSSIYLCSVLTGGSDGYTFGSGTRLTVV.

This clone was seen only once. The chain links TRBV11-2 to TRBJ2-5, with 7 bases matching TRBD2. V was clipped by 5 bases and J by 1 base; unmatched bases: 7. This CDR3 contains 15 residues. Germline CDR1 reads SGHAT; CDR2 reads FQNNGV. The CDR3 DNA reads TGTGCCAGCAGCCGGGGAGGGGCAGGCCAAGAGACCCAGTACTTC. Protein: CASSRGGAGQETQYF.

As to this clone: One junction end disagrees with the germline gene, perhaps due to a read error. The V call is TRBV28, the J call TRBJ1-6; TRBD1 matches at 8 bases. The CDR3 contains 19 residues. Germline assignment: CDR1 MDHEN and CDR2 SYDVKM. CDR3 DNA: TGTGCCAGCAGCGCCCGGACAGCTCCTGTAACATTGTGGGGACAGGTCTTTAACTTT. This translates into CASSARTAPVTLWGQVFNF.

V is TRBV30 and J is TRBJ1-4, with D maybe TRBD1 (5 bases). The CDR3 covers 14 residues. Deletions cut 5 bases from V and 3 bases from J, with 13 bases between. Germline assignment: CDR1 GTSNPN and CDR2 SVGIG (reference sequence). The CDR3 here is CAWGRGTSNEKLFF. For the CDR3, the DNA is TGTGCCTGGGGGCGGGGGACGTCTAATGAAAAACTGTTTTTT.

This chain joins TRBV12-3 or TRBV12-4 and TRBJ1-1; TRBD1 matches 11 bases. The CDR3 spans 12 residues. The chain's CDR3 is CVDSGTGGEAFF. The CDR3 nucleotides read TGTGTCGATTCCGGGACAGGGGGAGAAGCTTTCTTT.

Concerning this clone: The same CDR3 arises from other DNA sequences in this sample as well. The CDR3 region has the DNA TGCAGTGCTAGTCAGGGGGGCGAAACTGAAGCTTTCTTT. This gives the protein CSASQGGETEAFF. The chain links TRBV20-1 to TRBJ1-1; TRBD1 matches at 7 bases. In germline, CDR1 is DFQATT, CDR2 SNEGSKA (reference sequence). The CDR3 has 13 residues. V dropped 3 bases and J dropped 5; count of bases not matched to a gene: 6.

The chain couples TRBV2 to TRBJ2-5; D remains ambiguous. The CDR3 is made up of 15 amino acids. The V and J ends lost 3 bases and 0 bases respectively, with 11 bases between them. The germline V gene has CDR1 SNHLY and CDR2 FYNNEI. This CDR3 reads CASSDPGWYQETQYF. The CDR3 DNA reads TGTGCCAGCAGTGACCCCGGGTGGTACCAAGAGACCCAGTACTTC.

This chain connects TRBV5-4 to TRBJ2-1; D is ambiguous. Trimming stripped 4 bases from V and 10 bases from J, with 12 bases between. Germline V lookup: CDR1 SGHNT, CDR2 YYREEE (reference sequence). This CDR3 spans 12 amino acids. CDR3 loop: CASSILASEQFF. In DNA form, the CDR3 reads TGTGCCAGCAGCATCTTAGCATCCGAGCAGTTCTTC. The whole variable domain, remainder taken from reference TRBV5-4 and TRBJ2-1, is ETGVTQSPTHLIKTRGQQVTLRCSSQSGHNTVSWYQQALGQGPQFIFQYYREEENGRGNFPPRFSGLQFPNYSSELNVNALELDDSALYLCASSILASEQFFGPGTRLTVL.

The chain uses TRBV25-1 and TRBJ2-1, with 7 nucleotides matching TRBD1. The germline CDR1 and CDR2 sequences are MGHDK and SYGVNS. V lost 6 bases to trimming and J lost 8 bases; unmatched junction nucleotides: 4. CDR3 size: 12 residues. The CDR3 region has the DNA TGTGCCAGCAGCAAAGGGGGCTATGAGCAGTTCTTC. Translation: CASSKGGYEQFF.

The chain carries TRBV27 and TRBJ1-5, with 7 nucleotides matching TRBD1. The CDR3 runs to 15 residues. Trimming at V came to 3 bases and at J to 6 bases, leaving 8 bases not matched to a gene. Germline V lookup: CDR1 MNHEY, CDR2 SMNVEV (reference sequence). CDR3 DNA sequence: TGTGCCAGCAGTTTTACAGGGGATCTAGGTCAGCCCCAGCATTTT. This gives the protein CASSFTGDLGQPQHF.

The CDR3 nucleotides read TGTGCCAGCTCACCAGGGGCAGGGGGCGATGAAAAACTGTTTTTT. As protein: CASSPGAGGDEKLFF. The rearrangement uses TRBV18 and TRBJ1-4; 8 nucleotides align to TRBD1. Germline lookup yields CDR1 KGHSH and CDR2 LQKENI. This CDR3 has 15 amino acids. The J segment lost 6 bases and the V segment lost 2 bases, leaving 5 bases of the junction unmatched.

This clone was observed a handful of times. V is TRBV9 and J is TRBJ2-2; 7 bases align to TRBD1. The CDR3 extends over 15 amino acids. The junction had 5 bases not matched to a gene; V was cut back by 2 bases and J by 4 bases. CDR1 is SGDLS and CDR2 is YYNGEE in the germline V gene. DNA of the CDR3: TGTGCCAGCAGCGTTTCAGGGGGTCCCACCGGGGAGCTGTTTTTT. This codes for CASSVSGGPTGELFF.

The sample holds one count of this clone. The genes are TRBV6-4 and TRBJ1-5; D might be TRBD1 (6 bases). Trimming removed 6 bases from V and 4 bases from J, with 19 bases in between. The germline V gene has CDR1 MRHNA and CDR2 SNTAGT. The CDR3 extends over 16 amino acids. The DNA for the CDR3 is TGTGCCAGCAGCTCCGGGACAAGAGGGCAGAATCAGCCCCAGCATTTT. It encodes CASSSGTRGQNQPQHF.

This rearrangement joins TRBV5-6 to TRBJ1-3; D not resolved. This CDR3 spans 13 amino acids. Looked up from germline, CDR1 is SGHDT and CDR2 is YYEEEE. Trimming left V 7 bases short and J 0 bases short, with 8 bases between. The CDR3 loop is CASGLSSGNTIYF. CDR3 in DNA: TGTGCCAGCGGCCTCTCCTCTGGAAACACCATATATTTT.

V and J are TRBV12-5 and TRBJ1-1; unclear D gene. Germline V gives CDR1 LGHNT, CDR2 FRNRAP. The CDR3 runs 13 residues. The V and J ends lost 5 bases and 5 bases respectively, with 12 bases between them. In nucleotides, the CDR3 is TGTGCTAGTGGTCCCCCGGGGAGGACTGAAGCTTTCTTT. Its translation is CASGPPGRTEAFF. Full variable domain (rest looked up from reference TRBV12-5 and TRBJ1-1): DARVTQTPRHKVTEMGQEVTMRCQPILGHNTVFWYRQTMMQGLELLAYFRNRAPLDDSGMPKDRFSAEMPDATLATLKIQPSEPRDSAVYFCASGPPGRTEAFFGQGTRLTVV.

The V call is TRBV28, the J call TRBJ1-3; 8 positions match TRBD1. V shed 6 bases, J shed 4 bases, and the junction held 8 bases outside the gene matches. Germline CDR1 reads MDHEN; CDR2 reads SYDVKM. There are 15 residues in the CDR3. CDR3 bases: TGTGCCAGCAGGGAGAGACAGGGGAGGGGAAACACCATATATTTT. It codes for CASRERQGRGNTIYF.

The gene calls are TRBV5-5 and TRBJ1-2; 8 bases map to TRBD1. The CDR3 runs 17 residues. Per the germline V gene, CDR1 is SGHKS and CDR2 is YYEKEE (reference sequence). The V and J ends lost 1 base and 4 bases, in that order; junction bases with no gene match: 12. This CDR3 reads CASSLPTYRDRFYGYTF. CDR3 bases: TGTGCCAGCAGCTTGCCAACCTACCGGGACAGGTTCTATGGCTACACCTTC.

The CDR3 DNA reads TGTGCCAGCAGCAACGGGGGGGCAGGTGATACGCAGTATTTT. The encoded protein is CASSNGGAGDTQYF. The chain joins TRBV7-3 to TRBJ2-3, with 8 positions matching TRBD2. V was pared by 5 bases and J by 6 bases, with 7 bases of the junction left unmatched. Germline CDR1 is SGHTA and CDR2 is FQGTGA. CDR3 length: 14 residues.

This clone occurred once. This rearrangement joins TRBV27 to TRBJ2-7; unclear D gene. CDR1 MNHEY and CDR2 SMNVEV come from the germline V gene (reference sequence). V dropped 6 bases and J dropped 5 bases, with 20 bases sitting between them. This CDR3 has 15 residues. The CDR3 loop is CASSPNPVFEDEQYF. The CDR3 nucleotides read TGTGCCAGCAGCCCTAACCCTGTGTTTGAGGACGAGCAGTACTTC.

This clone was found a few times. The chain employs TRBV29-1 and TRBJ1-4; the D gene is possibly TRBD1 (5 bases). The ends were cut back, 7 bases at V and 3 bases at J, with 12 bases in the middle. This CDR3 comprises 13 residues. Looked up from germline, CDR1 is SQVTM and CDR2 is ANQGSEA. CDR3 bases: TGCAGCGGTGGAGGGGAGGCTAATGAAAAACTGTTTTTT. Its translation: CSGGGEANEKLFF.

The rearrangement uses TRBV11-1 and TRBJ2-2; 14 bases are shared with TRBD2. V lost 5 bases and J lost 9; bases outside the gene matches: 5. Germline values: CDR1 SGHAT, CDR2 FQDESV (reference sequence). This CDR3 spans 15 amino acids. The CDR3 coding sequence is TGTGCCAGCAGCCGGACTAGCGGGGGGTCCAGGGAGCTGTTTTTT. It codes for CASSRTSGGSRELFF.

The chain recombines TRBV2 with TRBJ1-5, with TRBD1 identical over 7 bases. Germline lookup yields CDR1 SNHLY and CDR2 FYNNEI. V trimming: 5 bases; J trimming: 3 bases; junction bases outside the gene matches: 10. The CDR3 is 16 residues long. CDR3 in amino acids: CASSHPRQGSNQPQHF. The CDR3 DNA sequence: TGTGCCAGCAGTCACCCTAGACAGGGATCCAATCAGCCCCAGCATTTT.

The V gene is TRBV7-2, the J gene TRBJ2-2; 9 bases agree with TRBD2. CDR1 SGHTA and CDR2 FQGNSA come from the germline V gene. J was trimmed by 1 base and V by 3 bases; bases with no gene match: 6. CDR3 length: 17 amino acids. The DNA for the CDR3 is TGTGCCAGCAGCTTGCGGGGGGGGACAGAGAACACCGGGGAGCTGTTTTTT. Translating gives CASSLRGGTENTGELFF.

This CDR3 reads CSVDSGLAGVGNEQFF. In DNA, the CDR3 is TGCAGCGTTGATTCCGGACTAGCGGGAGTGGGCAATGAGCAGTTCTTC. The genes are TRBV29-1 and TRBJ2-1, with 13 nucleotides matching TRBD2. J was trimmed by 6 bases and V by 3 bases; bases with no gene match: 8. The germline CDR1 and CDR2 sequences are SQVTM and ANQGSEA. The CDR3 consists of 16 residues.

This CDR3 is CASSGGGQGGTEAFF. As DNA, the CDR3 is TGTGCCAGCAGTGGCGGAGGACAGGGGGGGACTGAAGCTTTCTTT. V usage is TRBV28 and J usage is TRBJ1-1, with 10 positions matching TRBD1. V lost 5 bases, J lost 5 bases, and 8 bases stayed unmatched. This CDR3 is 15 amino acids long. CDR1 is MDHEN, CDR2 SYDVKM, per germline.

The J gene is TRBJ2-7, the V gene TRBV10-2; TRBD2 aligns across 9 bases. Per the germline V gene, CDR1 is WSHSY and CDR2 is SAAADI. CDR3 length: 16 residues. With 0 bases clipped from V and 2 bases from J, the junction kept 5 bases outside the gene matches. CDR3 residues: CASSESYLAGPYEQYF. CDR3 nucleotide sequence: TGCGCCAGCAGTGAGTCTTATCTAGCGGGACCCTACGAGCAGTACTTC.

V gene TRBV4-1 combines with J gene TRBJ2-2; D may be TRBD2 (6 bases). Germline-derived CDR1 and CDR2 are MGHRA and YSYEKL. This CDR3 has 16 amino acids. With 0 bases removed from V and 7 bases from J, the gap between germline ends came to 15 bases. As DNA, the CDR3 is TGCGCCAGCAGCCAAGAGGATAGGCGGGGAGGCGGGGAGCTGTTTTTT. Translated, it gives CASSQEDRRGGGELFF.

The gene calls are TRBV27 and TRBJ2-1, with D possibly matching TRBD2 (5 bases). The ends were cut back, 3 bases at V and 13 bases at J, with 13 bases in the middle. Germline CDR1 and CDR2: MNHEY and SMNVEV (reference sequence). The CDR3 is 12 residues long. CDR3 sequence (DNA): TGTGCCAGCAGTTTGACTACTTACCCCCAGTTCTTC. This sequence encodes CASSLTTYPQFF.

The chain uses TRBV5-6 and TRBJ2-1, with 9 positions matching TRBD2. With V trimmed by 0 bases and J by 7 bases, 2 bases remained unmatched. Germline CDR1 SGHDT, CDR2 YYEEEE. CDR3 length: 14 residues. The CDR3, as DNA: TGTGCCAGCAGCTTGGGCCTAGCGGGGAATGAGCAGTTCTTC. Encoded protein: CASSLGLAGNEQFF.

The chain carries TRBV2 and TRBJ1-2; D is unclear. From germline, CDR1 is SNHLY and CDR2 FYNNEI. This CDR3 spans 15 amino acids. Trimming shortened V by 6 bases and J by 5 bases, and 19 bases separated the two germline ends. The CDR3 DNA reads TGTGCCAGCAGAAACATCCGGAGGCAGTTGTATGGCTACACCTTC. Translation: CASRNIRRQLYGYTF.